These 21 T cell receptor beta chains were sequenced from one sample in a study of early stage breast cancer tumors. Only in-frame clones appear in the TCRdb table, and some are missing; sequencing was by immunoSEQ multiplex PCR. The table lists about 72,000 clones, roughly three quarters of them singletons. The material sequenced was blood. The receptors originated from a person in their 60s with breast cancer.

This clone appeared a few times. The rearrangement joins TRBV6-5 to TRBJ1-2; D might be TRBD1 (5 bases). V lost 8 bases, J lost 6 bases, and 10 bases lay in between. Germline-derived CDR1 and CDR2 are MNHEY and SVGAGI. This CDR3 spans 11 amino acids. CDR3 DNA sequence: TGTGCCAGCGGGGCCAACGATGGCTACACCTTC. It codes for CASGANDGYTF.

The chain has TRBV28 and TRBJ2-7; 9 nucleotides align to TRBD2. Germline lookup yields CDR1 MDHEN and CDR2 SYDVKM. The junction had 4 bases not matched to a gene; V was cut back by 1 base and J by 3 bases. This CDR3 region has 15 residues. This CDR3 is CASSLLAGGSYEQYF. The CDR3 DNA reads as TGTGCCAGCAGTTTATTGGCGGGAGGGAGCTACGAGCAGTACTTC.

With respect to this clone: At one end the junction does not follow the germline gene, possibly because of a read error. CDR3 loop: CVSRSGDSPIYEQYF. CDR3 coding DNA: TGTGTCAGTAGGTCAGGGGACTCGCCCATCTACGAGCAGTACTTC. V usage is TRBV19 and J usage is TRBJ2-7; either TRBD1 or TRBD2 may supply D (6 bases each). The CDR3 length is 15 residues. Germline loops: CDR1 LNHDA, CDR2 SQIVND (reference sequence). Filled out from reference TRBV19 and TRBJ2-7, the complete variable domain reads DGGITQSPKYLFRKEGQNVTLSCEQNLNHDAMYWYRQDPGQGLRLIYYSQIVNDFQKGDIAEGYSVSREKKESFPLTVTSAQKNPTAFYLCVSRSGDSPIYEQYFGPGTRLTVT.

This chain's CDR3 is CASSLMRSTDTQYF. Written as DNA, the CDR3 is TGTGCCAGCAGCTTAATGAGGTCCACAGATACGCAGTATTTT. The chain is built from TRBV7-3 and TRBJ2-3; D remains ambiguous. This CDR3 spans 14 amino acids. Germline V gene sequence: CDR1 SGHTA, CDR2 FQGTGA. With 1 base removed from V and 2 bases from J, the gap between germline ends came to 7 bases.

V and J are TRBV18 and TRBJ1-4, with a tentative D call TRBD1 (5 bases). Germline V gives CDR1 KGHSH, CDR2 LQKENI. This CDR3 is built from 16 residues. V gave up 3 bases and J gave up 2 bases, with 13 bases separating them. As DNA, the CDR3 is TGTGCCAGCTCACCGTCCAGGGTGGTGACTAATGAAAAACTGTTTTTT. This translates into CASSPSRVVTNEKLFF.

The V call is TRBV30, the J call TRBJ1-6, with 8 bases aligning to TRBD1. V was clipped by 8 bases and J by 0 bases; unmatched bases: 6. Germline V gene data show CDR1 as GTSNPN and CDR2 as SVGIG (reference sequence). The CDR3 is made up of 15 amino acids. For the CDR3, the DNA is TGTGCCCAGAGGACAGGGAGCTCCTATAATTCACCCCTCCACTTT. It yields the protein CAQRTGSSYNSPLHF.

This rearrangement joins TRBV30 to TRBJ2-7; D possibly corresponds to TRBD1 (6 bases). CDR3 length equals 15 residues. CDR1 is GTSNPN and CDR2 is SVGIG in the germline V gene (reference sequence). The ends were cut back, 0 bases at V and 7 bases at J, with 19 bases in the middle. CDR3 protein: CAWSVPGPSRGEQYF. The CDR3, as DNA: TGTGCCTGGAGTGTACCCGGCCCGTCGAGGGGGGAGCAGTACTTC.

The J gene is TRBJ2-7, the V gene TRBV6-6; D is undetermined. Germline V gene lookup returns CDR1 MNHNY and CDR2 SVGAGI (reference sequence). Trimming took off 0 bases at V and 7 bases at J, with 4 bases between the two ends. This CDR3 is built from 11 residues. The CDR3 loop is CASSYSGEQYF. CDR3 bases: TGTGCCAGCAGTTACTCGGGGGAGCAGTACTTC.

The chain links TRBV19 to TRBJ2-3; no firm D call. The V gene's germline CDR1 is LNHDA and CDR2 SQIVND (reference sequence). This CDR3 comprises 12 residues. Deletions cut 6 bases from V and 4 bases from J, with 8 bases between. The chain's CDR3 is CASSPLADTQYF. The DNA for the CDR3 is TGTGCCAGTAGCCCCCTAGCAGATACGCAGTATTTT.

The CDR3: CASSSRTTDTQYF. Written as DNA, the CDR3 is TGTGCCAGCAGTTCCCGTACCACAGATACGCAGTATTTT. The chain combines TRBV28 with TRBJ2-3, with D unresolved. The germline V gene encodes CDR1 MDHEN and CDR2 SYDVKM. The CDR3 totals 13 residues. Between the trimmed V and J ends, which lost 4 bases and 2 bases, there was a span of 7 bases.

This chain uses TRBV13 with TRBJ1-4; tentatively, D is TRBD1 (5 bases). The CDR3 sequence is 14 residues long. Germline V gene sequence: CDR1 PRHDT, CDR2 FYEKMQ (reference sequence). V was shortened by 5 bases and J by 6 bases, with 13 bases between the two germline ends. CDR3 DNA: TGTGCCAGCAGCGCCTCTCGGGGCGATGAAAAACTGTTTTTT. Protein sequence: CASSASRGDEKLFF.

This sequence joins TRBV9 and TRBJ1-1, with D possibly matching TRBD1 (6 bases). Germline CDR1 and CDR2: SGDLS and YYNGEE. Deletions cut 2 bases from V and 2 bases from J, with 10 bases between. The CDR3 covers 14 residues. This CDR3 is CASSVEGHNTEAFF. The CDR3 DNA reads as TGTGCCAGCAGCGTTGAGGGACATAACACTGAAGCTTTCTTT.

V gene TRBV9 combines with J gene TRBJ2-1, with 7 bases matching TRBD2. Germline trimming cut 0 bases from V and 9 bases from J; bases unmatched to any gene: 9. This CDR3 is 15 amino acids long. Germline CDR1 and CDR2: SGDLS and YYNGEE. CDR3 nucleotide sequence: TGTGCCAGCAGCGTAGCTGGCGGGAGTTTGAGTGAGCAGTTCTTC. This gives the protein CASSVAGGSLSEQFF.

This clone was recorded once. The chain links TRBV7-8 to TRBJ1-1; D possibly corresponds to TRBD1 (6 bases). Germline assignment: CDR1 SGHVS and CDR2 FQNEAQ. V was trimmed by 2 bases and J by 2 bases, leaving 12 bases between them. This CDR3 region has 15 residues. CDR3 DNA sequence: TGTGCCAGCAGCTTACTGGACAGAATCAACACTGAAGCTTTCTTT. This encodes CASSLLDRINTEAFF. The whole variable domain, filled in from reference TRBV7-8 and TRBJ1-1, reads GAGVSQSPRYKVAKRGQDVALRCDPISGHVSLFWYQQALGQGPEFLTYFQNEAQLDKSGLPSDRFFAERPEGSVSTLKIQRTQQEDSAVYLCASSLLDRINTEAFFGQGTRLTVV.

The J gene is TRBJ2-2, the V gene TRBV27; 8 bases fit TRBD2. This CDR3 comprises 18 residues. With 0 bases clipped from V and 3 bases from J, the junction kept 9 bases outside the gene matches. Germline V lookup: CDR1 MNHEY, CDR2 SMNVEV (reference sequence). CDR3: CASSLSIRLAGDTGELFF. CDR3 bases: TGTGCCAGCAGTTTATCGATCAGGCTAGCGGGTGACACCGGGGAGCTGTTTTTT.

The chain uses TRBV29-1 and TRBJ2-7; TRBD1 might be the D (6 bases). Trimming pared 6 bases from V and 0 bases from J, leaving 15 bases between. The CDR3 totals 14 residues. Per germline, CDR1 SQVTM and CDR2 ANQGSEA. CDR3 coding DNA: TGCAGCGTGAAGACAGGACCGAACTCCTACGAGCAGTACTTC. This translates into CSVKTGPNSYEQYF.

This clone was found a few times. The chain carries TRBV9 and TRBJ1-1, with D uncertain. The germline V gene encodes CDR1 SGDLS and CDR2 YYNGEE. The CDR3 length is 14 residues. V shed 0 bases and J shed 5 bases, with 11 bases lying between them. The CDR3: CASSVAPVGTEAFF. CDR3 coding DNA: TGTGCCAGCAGCGTAGCCCCTGTAGGAACTGAAGCTTTCTTT.

This chain links TRBV6-5 with TRBJ2-1; D perhaps matches TRBD2 (6 bases). This CDR3 comprises 15 residues. V lost 2 bases, J lost 9 bases, and 17 bases lay in between. CDR1 and CDR2 (germline): MNHEY, SVGAGI. The chain's CDR3 is CASSYVVGSNSEQFF. As DNA, the CDR3 is TGTGCCAGCAGTTACGTGGTCGGGAGTAACAGTGAGCAGTTCTTC.

The rearrangement uses TRBV6-1 and TRBJ1-1; D unclear. The CDR3 covers 14 residues. The V gene lost 8 bases and the J gene lost 3 bases, with 16 bases spanning the gap. The germline gives CDR1 MNHNS, CDR2 SASEGT. The CDR3 DNA reads TGTGCCAGCTCCGAGGCACGGCCGTACACTGAAGCTTTCTTT. Its protein product is CASSEARPYTEAFF.

The chain couples TRBV25-1 to TRBJ1-3; tentatively, D is TRBD1 (5 bases). Germline V gene lookup returns CDR1 MGHDK and CDR2 SYGVNS. V lost 6 bases and J 0 bases, leaving 18 bases between the germline ends. This CDR3 is built from 17 residues. CDR3 DNA: TGTGCCAGCAGCCCGGGACTCTCCATTTACTCTGGAAACACCATATATTTT. It yields the protein CASSPGLSIYSGNTIYF.

V and J are TRBV19 and TRBJ1-3; the D is unclear. Germline assignment: CDR1 LNHDA and CDR2 SQIVND (reference sequence). V was shortened by 8 bases and J by 0 bases, with 5 bases between the two germline ends. CDR3 length: 12 amino acids. In nucleotides, the CDR3 is TGTGCCAGTGGGATCTCTGGAAACACCATATATTTT. The encoded protein is CASGISGNTIYF.